The source of this T cell receptor (beta chain) is a study of cytomegalovirus exposure and HLA in healthy donors. Study-wide context: Previous work identified roughly 110 million unique TCR beta sequences from roughly 170 million T cells.

The PCR was carried out with 60 Vbeta primers and 13 Jbeta primers. Profiling relied on immunoSEQ multiplex PCR, and the TCRdb table lists in-frame clones only, not all of them. Of 150,000 to 200,000 clones detected, 81% appear once; the ten largest clones hold 1.5% to 2%. CDR1 is MDHEN, CDR2 SYDVKM, per germline. V shed 3 bases, J shed 4 bases, and the junction held 5 bases outside the gene matches. This CDR3 is 14 amino acids long. Material: PBMCs. The TCR sequence derives from a man younger than 35 in good health and CMV-seronegative. The genes are TRBV28 and TRBJ2-7, with 8 positions matching TRBD2. The CDR3 sequence: CASSFPSGRYEQYF. The DNA for the CDR3 is TGTGCCAGCAGTTTTCCCAGCGGGAGATACGAGCAGTACTTC.